Following are 23 T cell receptor beta chains from one sample sequenced in a study of T cell responses to AZD1222 COVID-19 vaccine. The protocol was immunoSEQ multiplex PCR, while the TCRdb copy is restricted to in-frame clones and leaves out a portion. The top ten clones hold less than 5.5% of a sample with some 92,000 clones, approximately 90% of them seen once. The sample consisted of peripheral blood, taken on day 0 of MenACWY control vaccination. These TCRs come from an adult in good health.

The CDR3 loop reads CASSRGTFQHF. The CDR3 coding sequence is TGTGCCAGCAGTCGCGGGACTTTCCAGCATTTT. The chain carries TRBV28 and TRBJ1-5; possibly TRBD1 for D (5 bases). The germline CDR1 and CDR2 sequences are MDHEN and SYDVKM. The length of the CDR3 is 11 residues. Trimming removed 5 bases at V and 12 bases at J, with 11 bases between.

The CDR3 spells CASSDTGGLYEQYF. CDR3 coding DNA: TGTGCCAGCAGCGACACAGGGGGTCTCTACGAGCAGTACTTC. The chain carries TRBV5-6 and TRBJ2-7; the match to TRBD1 covers 8 bases. The germline V gene has CDR1 SGHDT and CDR2 YYEEEE. The CDR3 is made up of 14 amino acids. V gave up 4 bases and J gave up 3 bases; unmatched junction bases: 6.

This clone turned up a few times. The chain employs TRBV3-1 (or the pseudogene TRBV3-2) and TRBJ1-5, with a possible D match to TRBD1 (6 bases). Germline lookup yields CDR1 LGHDT and CDR2 YNNKEL (reference sequence). V lost 5 bases, J lost 1 base, and 9 bases lay in between. This CDR3 comprises 14 residues. CDR3 residues: CASSDGQSNQPQHF. CDR3 DNA: TGTGCCAGCAGCGACGGACAGAGCAATCAGCCCCAGCATTTT.

This chain links TRBV18 with TRBJ1-3; a possible D gene is TRBD1 (5 bases). V was cut by 0 bases and J by 4 bases, with 13 bases left in between. Germline assignment: CDR1 KGHSH and CDR2 LQKENI. The CDR3 is 16 residues long. The CDR3 coding sequence is TGTGCCAGCTCACCACCGAGTACCGGGGACGGAAACACCATATATTTT. Its translation is CASSPPSTGDGNTIYF.

The chain links TRBV5-4 to TRBJ2-2; D uncertain. Germline V gene lookup returns CDR1 SGHNT and CDR2 YYREEE (reference sequence). The CDR3 has 13 residues. Trimming removed 4 bases at V and 6 bases at J, with 10 bases between. This CDR3 reads CASSPDRPGELFF. CDR3 bases: TGTGCCAGCAGCCCGGACCGACCCGGGGAGCTGTTTTTT.

The gene calls are TRBV7-9 and TRBJ2-5, with a tentative D call TRBD1 (7 bases). The CDR3 has 18 amino acids. Germline-derived CDR1 and CDR2 are SEHNR and FQNEAQ (reference sequence). V lost 3 bases and J 5 bases, leaving 25 bases between the germline ends. The DNA of the CDR3 is TGTGCCAGCAGCTTGAGAGGGGGCCGTCGGGGGTCTACGGAGACCCAGTACTTC. Its translation is CASSLRGGRRGSTETQYF.

J is TRBJ1-5 and V is TRBV11-2; no clear D. The CDR3 extends over 11 amino acids. V lost 4 bases and J lost 11, with 9 bases in between. Germline CDR1 reads SGHAT; CDR2 reads FQNNGV. The CDR3 loop reads CASSSGGTQHF. CDR3 nucleotides: TGTGCCAGCAGCTCGGGTGGGACCCAGCATTTT.

This rearrangement joins TRBV11-2 to TRBJ1-4, with a possible D match to TRBD1 (5 bases). The CDR3 loop spans 13 amino acids. From germline, CDR1 is SGHAT and CDR2 FQNNGV. Trimming took 3 bases from V and 8 from J, leaving 10 bases between them. The chain's CDR3 is CASSLSGGEKLFF. DNA of the CDR3: TGTGCCAGCAGCTTGTCGGGGGGAGAAAAACTGTTTTTT.

This chain connects TRBV15 to TRBJ2-7, with a weak D call TRBD2 (6 bases). V lost 1 base and J 5 bases, leaving 12 bases between the germline ends. From germline, CDR1 is LNHNV and CDR2 YYDKDF (reference sequence). The CDR3 sequence is 14 residues long. The CDR3 bases are TGTGCCACCAGCAGAGGGGAGGTCTTGGACGAGCAGTACTTC. Translated: CATSRGEVLDEQYF.

The chain couples TRBV19 to TRBJ1-3, with a possible D match to TRBD1 (6 bases). Germline V gene data show CDR1 as LNHDA and CDR2 as SQIVND (reference sequence). The ends were cut back, 1 base at V and 0 bases at J, with 13 bases in the middle. The CDR3 contains 17 residues. The CDR3 sequence is CASSIGRQEISGNTIYF. CDR3 DNA: TGTGCCAGTAGTATAGGCCGACAGGAGATCTCTGGAAACACCATATATTTT.

The gene calls are TRBV7-2 and TRBJ2-7; D might be TRBD2 (6 bases). This CDR3 has 15 amino acids. Germline CDR1 and CDR2: SGHTA and FQGNSA. The V gene lost 1 base and the J gene lost 2 bases, with 12 bases spanning the gap. CDR3 in DNA: TGTGCCAGCAGCTTAGTGGGGGGAGAGACCTACGAGCAGTACTTC. It specifies CASSLVGGETYEQYF. The whole variable domain, filled in from reference TRBV7-2 and TRBJ2-7, reads GAGVSQSPSNKVTEKGKDVELRCDPISGHTALYWYRQSLGQGLEFLIYFQGNSAPDKSGLPSDRFSAERTGGSVSTLTIQRTQQEDSAVYLCASSLVGGETYEQYFGPGTRLTVT.

This clone was recorded only once. The chain couples TRBV7-9 to TRBJ1-1, with unresolved D. Deletions cut 5 bases from V and 0 bases from J, with 10 bases between. This CDR3 contains 14 residues. Germline V lookup: CDR1 SEHNR, CDR2 FQNEAQ (reference sequence). CDR3 nucleotide sequence: TGTGCCAGCAGCCCCCCCTCCCTGAACACTGAAGCTTTCTTT. Translating gives CASSPPSLNTEAFF.

This clone was seen only once. The rearrangement links TRBV12-3 or TRBV12-4 to TRBJ2-1; D might be TRBD2 (6 bases). V lost 6 bases, J lost 5 bases, and 11 bases lay in between. The CDR3 consists of 13 residues. CDR3 DNA sequence: TGTGCCAGCAGACTAGCAGCCAACAATGAGCAGTTCTTC. Its translation: CASRLAANNEQFF.

This chain uses TRBV5-6 with TRBJ1-2, with TRBD1 identical over 10 bases. Germline V gene sequence: CDR1 SGHDT, CDR2 YYEEEE. J lost 7 bases, V lost 4 bases, and 10 bases had no gene match. The CDR3 has 15 residues. CDR3 amino acids: CASSPTGGARFGYTF. CDR3 coding DNA: TGTGCCAGCAGCCCGACAGGGGGCGCAAGATTTGGCTACACCTTC.

The rearrangement links TRBV7-8 to TRBJ1-5; D is ambiguous. Germline values: CDR1 SGHVS, CDR2 FQNEAQ. The length of the CDR3 is 12 residues. V shed 5 bases and J shed 1 base, with 3 bases lying between them. CDR3 protein: CASSQSNQPQHF. The CDR3 nucleotides read TGTGCCAGCAGCCAAAGCAATCAGCCCCAGCATTTT.

The rearrangement links TRBV7-8 to TRBJ1-2; perhaps TRBD1 as D (6 bases). V was shortened by 3 bases and J by 4 bases, with 9 bases between the two germline ends. This CDR3 comprises 13 residues. In germline, CDR1 is SGHVS, CDR2 FQNEAQ. The DNA of the CDR3 is TGTGCCAGCAGCTTTTTGGACAGCTATGGCTACACCTTC. Its protein is CASSFLDSYGYTF.

The table lists this clone with a count of one. The CDR3 is CASSSDPRDEKLFF. CDR3 nucleotide sequence: TGTGCCAGCAGTTCCGATCCAAGGGATGAAAAACTGTTTTTT. This chain links TRBV28 with TRBJ1-4; D call uncertain. The CDR3 has 14 amino acids. CDR1 MDHEN and CDR2 SYDVKM come from the germline V gene. V dropped 4 bases and J dropped 6 bases, with 12 bases sitting between them.

The J gene is TRBJ1-1, the V gene TRBV18; no firm D call. The CDR3 is made up of 15 amino acids. The V end was cut by 0 bases, the J end by 0 bases, with 8 bases between. Germline-derived CDR1 and CDR2 are KGHSH and LQKENI. The CDR3 is CASSPPLGLNTEAFF. CDR3 in DNA: TGTGCCAGCTCACCACCGTTAGGTTTGAACACTGAAGCTTTCTTT.

The chain combines TRBV3-1 (or the pseudogene TRBV3-2) with TRBJ2-2, with 11 nucleotides matching TRBD1. The length of the CDR3 is 16 residues. CDR1 is LGHDT, CDR2 YNNKEL, per germline (reference sequence). The V gene end was trimmed by 2 bases and the J gene end by 8 bases; junction bases not matched to a gene: 7. The CDR3 loop is CASSQFGQGATGELFF. CDR3 nucleotides: TGTGCCAGCAGCCAATTCGGACAGGGGGCAACTGGGGAGCTGTTTTTT.

This clone came up a few times. The CDR3: CASSPLPAAVTYNEQFF. The CDR3 DNA is TGTGCCAGCTCACCACTGCCAGCTGCAGTAACCTACAATGAGCAGTTCTTC. The rearrangement links TRBV18 to TRBJ2-1, with D uncertain. The V end was cut by 1 base, the J end by 2 bases, with 15 bases between. CDR1 and CDR2 from the germline V gene are KGHSH and LQKENI. The CDR3 totals 17 residues.

This clone was counted a few times. The chain has TRBV6-5 and TRBJ2-7; 10 bases fit TRBD2. J lost 1 base, V lost 4 bases, and 1 base had no gene match. Germline CDR1 is MNHEY and CDR2 is SVGAGI. The CDR3 covers 14 residues. In nucleotides, the CDR3 is TGTGCCAGCAGTTCGACTAGCGGGTCCTACGAGCAGTACTTC. Translating gives CASSSTSGSYEQYF.

For this clone: Other DNA sequences in the same sample also yield this CDR3. CDR3 bases: TGTGCCAGCAGTTACCGGGATGTCTACGAGCAGTACTTC. It encodes CASSYRDVYEQYF. The chain has TRBV27 and TRBJ2-7; TRBD2 is a possible D gene (5 bases). The CDR3 is made up of 13 amino acids. Trimming left V 4 bases short and J 3 bases short, with 10 bases between. Germline lookup yields CDR1 MNHEY and CDR2 SMNVEV (reference sequence).

The J gene is TRBJ2-1, the V gene TRBV9; 10 nucleotides align to TRBD1. Losses at the gene ends were 3 bases for V and 6 bases for J; bases not matched to a gene: 15. CDR3 length: 18 amino acids. From germline, CDR1 is SGDLS and CDR2 YYNGEE. CDR3 coding DNA: TGTGCCAGCAGCGGCCTGACAGGGGGCACAGCGGGCTTCAATGAGCAGTTCTTC. It translates to CASSGLTGGTAGFNEQFF.